The T cell receptor (beta chain) under discussion was sequenced for a study of CD8+ T cells in alopecia areata. Study information: Percent affected scalp area, the SALT score, rated treated patients' severity.

Sequencing templates came from extracted RNA that was reverse transcribed into cDNA. Clones were sequenced by immunoSEQ multiplex PCR, and TCRdb holds only the in-frame ones, with some missing. Among tens of thousands of clones listed, around 65% were seen once. Described treatment: oral pan-JAK inhibitor, 5-10 mg twice daily. The CDR3 is 14 residues long. The germline gives CDR1 MNHEY, CDR2 SVGAGI. Trimming removed 5 bases from V and 4 bases from J, with 13 bases in between. The chain carries TRBV6-5 and TRBJ2-3; D ambiguous. The receptor's source is a human donor with alopecia areata. The specimen was CD8+ T cells sorted from blood, collected at week 24, from a patient treated with tofacitinib. The DNA of the CDR3 is TGTGCCAGCAGTCACATAACTAATCCAGATACGCAGTATTTT. This encodes CASSHITNPDTQYF.